The clone carrying this T cell receptor (beta chain) was seen more than once but under ten times. Unique molecular identifiers were built into the TCRbeta library. One entry per CDR3 protein, called by TCRdb with MiXCR from the PCR reads. The data contain approximately 390,000 distinct CDR3 sequences, about a tenth of them seen just once; the ten biggest clones take up approximately 5%. This sample is drawn from a study of T-cell reconstitution after alpha-beta-depleted transplantation in children. CDR1 DFQATT and CDR2 SNEGSKA come from the germline V gene (reference sequence). This CDR3 region has 18 residues. The V gene end was trimmed by 6 bases and the J gene end by 0 bases; junction bases not matched to a gene: 14.

The rearrangement joins TRBV20-1 to TRBJ2-1; 10 nucleotides align to TRBD1. The sequenced sample was PBMCs from the stem cell graft donor, obtained from the stem cell graft. This receptor was obtained from a human donor who donated a stem cell graft to a child with acute myeloid leukemia. The CDR3 DNA reads TGCAGTGCCCCTCGAAGGGACAGGGGCCAGAGCTCCTACAATGAGCAGTTCTTC. Protein sequence: CSAPRRDRGQSSYNEQFF.